One sample yielded the 10 T cell receptor beta chains listed below, sequenced in a study of neurological immune-mediated disorders. The time point denotes: longitudinal time-point 1 (baseline). TCRdb ran MiXCR on the 5' RACE reads and lists one entry per CDR3 protein. Of some 68,000 distinct CDR3 sequences listed, roughly 13% are singletons. The sample taken for sequencing was PBMCs. These receptors were collected from a female donor with HTLV-1-associated myelopathy (HAM/TSP).

Ten or more counts support this clonotype. The CDR3 nucleotides read TGTGCCAGCAGATTGACTACAAGCGGGGAGCTGTTTTTT. It codes for CASRLTTSGELFF. This chain connects TRBV7-2 to TRBJ2-2; D possibly corresponds to TRBD2 (5 bases). This CDR3 comprises 13 residues. The V gene lost 6 bases and the J gene lost 7 bases, with 12 bases spanning the gap. CDR1 and CDR2 (germline): SGHTA, FQGNSA.

This clonotype occurred many times. The rearrangement links TRBV5-1 to TRBJ1-4; 8 nucleotides line up with TRBD1. Germline V lookup: CDR1 SGHRS, CDR2 YFSETQ. The CDR3 totals 15 residues. V was pared by 0 bases and J by 5 bases, with 3 bases of the junction left unmatched. CDR3 residues: CASSLGDRRNEKLFF. In DNA, the CDR3 is TGCGCCAGCAGCTTGGGGGACAGGAGGAATGAAAAACTGTTTTTT.

The sample holds many counts of this clonotype. V and J are TRBV7-9 and TRBJ2-3; 11 bases match TRBD2. V was pared by 6 bases and J by 2 bases, with 7 bases of the junction left unmatched. Looked up from germline, CDR1 is SEHNR and CDR2 is FQNEAQ (reference sequence). CDR3 size: 16 residues. CDR3 sequence (DNA): TGTGCCAGCAGAACCGGGACTAGCGGATACACAGATACGCAGTATTTT. Its translation is CASRTGTSGYTDTQYF.

This rearrangement joins TRBV7-8 to TRBJ1-6; D is unresolved. Trimming took off 5 bases at V and 11 bases at J, with 13 bases between the two ends. The CDR3 covers 13 residues. Germline V lookup: CDR1 SGHVS, CDR2 FQNEAQ. The CDR3 DNA is TGTGCCAGCAGCCTCGGGAGAAATGCACCCCTCCACTTT. The encoded protein is CASSLGRNAPLHF.

Comment on this clonotype: A much bigger clone sits one base away, suggesting this may be a read error. The rearrangement uses TRBV29-1 and TRBJ1-1; D not certain. Germline V CDR1 and CDR2: SQVTM, ANQGSEA. The CDR3 runs 14 residues. V lost 6 bases and J lost 1, with 15 bases in between. The CDR3 DNA reads TGCAGCGTGGGCGGGGAGGCACCGAACACTGAAGCTTTCTTT. It specifies CSVGGEAPNTEAFF.

This clonotype came up many times. The chain uses TRBV29-1 and TRBJ2-3; tentatively, D is TRBD2 (7 bases). The germline gives CDR1 SQVTM, CDR2 ANQGSEA. The ends were cut back, 4 bases at V and 0 bases at J, with 20 bases in the middle. The CDR3 loop spans 17 amino acids. CDR3 bases: TGCAGCGTTGGATACGGGGGGCCCCTGGTGAGCACAGATACGCAGTATTTT. Protein product: CSVGYGGPLVSTDTQYF.

This clonotype was detected many times. The chain has TRBV24-1 and TRBJ2-1; 9 bases map to TRBD1. CDR3 length: 15 residues. Trimming at V came to 3 bases and at J to 4 bases, leaving 3 bases not matched to a gene. From germline, CDR1 is KGHDR and CDR2 SFDVKD. CDR3 in amino acids: CATSDPGTGYNEQFF. The DNA for the CDR3 is TGTGCCACCAGTGATCCCGGGACAGGGTACAATGAGCAGTTCTTC.

Many counts were recorded for this clonotype. The chain uses TRBV5-6 and TRBJ2-1; TRBD1 might be the D (6 bases). Germline CDR1 reads SGHDT; CDR2 reads YYEEEE. Trimming stripped 4 bases from V and 3 bases from J, with 14 bases between. The CDR3 has 15 residues. DNA for the CDR3: TGTGCCAGCAGCGAAATGACAGGACACTACAATGAGCAGTTCTTC. It yields the protein CASSEMTGHYNEQFF.

This clonotype was counted ten times or more. The conserved phenylalanine or tryptophan is not found at the CDR3 terminus, so this likely reflects a read error. The V call is TRBV4-1, the J call TRBJ2-4; D gene unclear. V lost 2 bases, J lost 12 bases, and 14 bases lay in between. CDR3 length: 13 residues. Germline assignment: CDR1 MGHRA and CDR2 YSYEKL. For the CDR3, the DNA is TGCGCCAGCAGCCAACCCCGGGCCCCTACTCAGTACCTC. The encoded protein is CASSQPRAPTQYL.

By its share, this clonotype is medium-sized (0.01 to 0.1%). CDR3 in amino acids: CSASTQGASNQPQHF. The CDR3 DNA is TGCAGTGCTTCGACACAGGGGGCAAGCAATCAGCCCCAGCATTTT. This rearrangement joins TRBV20-1 to TRBJ1-5; 9 bases align to TRBD1. The CDR3 has 15 amino acids. Germline CDR1 and CDR2: DFQATT and SNEGSKA (reference sequence). Unmatched junction bases numbered 6, after V lost 5 bases and J lost 1 base.